This T cell receptor (beta chain) derives from a study of radiation and T cells in renal cell carcinoma. Whole-study findings and limits: Pretreatment tumor biopsies were lacking, so baseline clonotypes are unknown.

Generated by immunoSEQ multiplex PCR, the TCRdb table keeps only in-frame clones and is missing some. The profile shows about 49,000 clones, 65% to 90% of them singletons. The length of the CDR3 is 13 residues. Per germline, CDR1 KGHSH and CDR2 LQKENI. The V segment lost 3 bases and the J segment 7 bases; nucleotides outside the gene matches: 3. Time point indicated: baseline pretreatment blood. Treatment of the sample: 15 Gy SBRT to primary tumor, nephrectomy 4 weeks later. Serial blood draws occurred at baseline and 2 and 4 weeks post-SBRT. About this clone: Its matching antigen is unknown.

The chain employs TRBV18 and TRBJ1-1; TRBD1 matches at 9 bases. Sequenced material: blood, taken from a patient whose treatment included radiotherapy and nephrectomy. The clonotype originates from a woman between 70 and 85 years old with renal cell carcinoma. In nucleotides, the CDR3 is TGTGCCAGCTCACCGGGACAGGGTAGTGAAGCTTTCTTT. Translated, it gives CASSPGQGSEAFF.